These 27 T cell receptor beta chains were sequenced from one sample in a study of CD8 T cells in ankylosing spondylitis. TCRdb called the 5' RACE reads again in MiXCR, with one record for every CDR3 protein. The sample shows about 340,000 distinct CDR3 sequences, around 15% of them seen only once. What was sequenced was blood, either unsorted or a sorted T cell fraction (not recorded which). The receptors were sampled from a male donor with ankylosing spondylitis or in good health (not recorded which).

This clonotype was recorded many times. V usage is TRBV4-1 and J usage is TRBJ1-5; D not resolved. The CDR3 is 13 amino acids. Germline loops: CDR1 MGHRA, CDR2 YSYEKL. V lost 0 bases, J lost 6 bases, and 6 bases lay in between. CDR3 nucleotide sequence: TGCGCCAGCAGCCAAGATCTCAGTCAGCCCCAGCATTTT. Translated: CASSQDLSQPQHF.

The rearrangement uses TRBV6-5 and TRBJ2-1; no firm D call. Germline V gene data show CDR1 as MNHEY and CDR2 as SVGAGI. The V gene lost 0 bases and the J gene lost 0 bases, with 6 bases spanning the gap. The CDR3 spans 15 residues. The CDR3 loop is CASSYSSSSYNEQFF. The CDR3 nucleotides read TGTGCCAGCAGTTACTCGTCGAGCTCCTACAATGAGCAGTTCTTC.

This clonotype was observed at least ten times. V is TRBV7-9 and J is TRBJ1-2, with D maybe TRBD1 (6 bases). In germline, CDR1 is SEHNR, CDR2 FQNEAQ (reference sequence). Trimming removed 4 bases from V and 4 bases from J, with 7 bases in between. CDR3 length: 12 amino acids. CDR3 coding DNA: TGTGCCAGCAGCTCGACAGGCTATGGCTACACCTTC. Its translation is CASSSTGYGYTF.

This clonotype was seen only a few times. The CDR3 reads CAISPTSGLKVFYEQYF. CDR3 DNA sequence: TGTGCCATCAGCCCCACTAGCGGTTTAAAGGTTTTCTACGAGCAGTACTTC. This chain links TRBV10-3 with TRBJ2-7; 8 bases line up with TRBD2. Unmatched junction bases numbered 16, after V lost 6 bases and J lost 3 bases. The CDR3 sequence is 17 residues long. From germline, CDR1 is ENHRY and CDR2 SYGVKD.

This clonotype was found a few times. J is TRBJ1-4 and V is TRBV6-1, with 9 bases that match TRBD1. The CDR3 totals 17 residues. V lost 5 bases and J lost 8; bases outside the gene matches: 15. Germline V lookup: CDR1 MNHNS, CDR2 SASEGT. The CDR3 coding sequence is TGTGCCAGCAGTCCAACCGGGGGACAGGGAATGGGAGAAAAACTGTTTTTT. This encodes CASSPTGGQGMGEKLFF.

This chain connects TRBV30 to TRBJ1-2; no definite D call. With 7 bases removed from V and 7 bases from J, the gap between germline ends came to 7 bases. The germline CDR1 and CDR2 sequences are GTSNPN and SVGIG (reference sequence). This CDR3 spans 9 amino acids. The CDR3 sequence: CALTPGYTF. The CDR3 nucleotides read TGTGCCTTGACTCCTGGCTACACCTTC.

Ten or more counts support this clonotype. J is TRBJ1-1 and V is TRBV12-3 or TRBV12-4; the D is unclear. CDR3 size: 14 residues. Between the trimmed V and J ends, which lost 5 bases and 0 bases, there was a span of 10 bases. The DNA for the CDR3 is TGTGCCAGCAGTCCCCGGACGGTGAACACTGAAGCTTTCTTT. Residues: CASSPRTVNTEAFF.

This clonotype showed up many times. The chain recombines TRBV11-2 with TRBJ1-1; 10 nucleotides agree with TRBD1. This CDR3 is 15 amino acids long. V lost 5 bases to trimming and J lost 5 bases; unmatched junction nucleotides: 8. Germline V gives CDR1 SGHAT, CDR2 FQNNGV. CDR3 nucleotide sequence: TGTGCCAGCAGCATCGGAGGGACAGGGGTTACTGAAGCTTTCTTT. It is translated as CASSIGGTGVTEAFF.

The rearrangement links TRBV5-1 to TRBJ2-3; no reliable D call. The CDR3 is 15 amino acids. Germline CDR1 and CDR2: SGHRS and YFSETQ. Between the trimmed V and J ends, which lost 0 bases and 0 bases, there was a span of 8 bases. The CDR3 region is CASSLEDPSTDTQYF. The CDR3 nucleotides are TGCGCCAGCAGCTTGGAGGATCCCAGCACAGATACGCAGTATTTT.

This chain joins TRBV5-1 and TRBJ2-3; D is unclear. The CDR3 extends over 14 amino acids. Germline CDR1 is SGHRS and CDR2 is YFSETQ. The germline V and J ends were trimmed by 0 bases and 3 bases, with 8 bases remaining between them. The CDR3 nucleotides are TGCGCCAGCAGCTTGGTAGTCGGTACAGATACGCAGTATTTT. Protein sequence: CASSLVVGTDTQYF.

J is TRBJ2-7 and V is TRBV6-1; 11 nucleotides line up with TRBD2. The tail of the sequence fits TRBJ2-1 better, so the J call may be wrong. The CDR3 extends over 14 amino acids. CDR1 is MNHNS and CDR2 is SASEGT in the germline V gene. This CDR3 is CASRKLAGDHEQFF. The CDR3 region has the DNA TGTGCCAGCAGGAAACTAGCGGGAGACCACGAGCAGTTCTTC.

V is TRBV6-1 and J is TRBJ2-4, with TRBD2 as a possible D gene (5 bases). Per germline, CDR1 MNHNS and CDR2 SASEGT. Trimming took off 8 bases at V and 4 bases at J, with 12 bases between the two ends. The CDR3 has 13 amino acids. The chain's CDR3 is CASLDTSKNIQYF. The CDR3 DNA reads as TGTGCCAGCCTCGACACTAGTAAAAACATTCAGTACTTC.

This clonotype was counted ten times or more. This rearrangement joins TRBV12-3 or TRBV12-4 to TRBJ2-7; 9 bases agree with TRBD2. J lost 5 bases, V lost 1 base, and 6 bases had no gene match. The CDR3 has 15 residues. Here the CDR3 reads CASSLGISGGNEQYF. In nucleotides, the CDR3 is TGTGCCAGCAGTTTAGGGATTAGCGGGGGAAACGAGCAGTACTTC.

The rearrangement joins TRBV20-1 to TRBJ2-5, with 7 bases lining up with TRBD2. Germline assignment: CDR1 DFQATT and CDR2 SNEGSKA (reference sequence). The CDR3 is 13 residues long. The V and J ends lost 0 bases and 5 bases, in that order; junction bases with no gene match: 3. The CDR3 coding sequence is TGCAGTGCTAGAGACCGACTAGCTGAGACCCAGTACTTC. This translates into CSARDRLAETQYF.

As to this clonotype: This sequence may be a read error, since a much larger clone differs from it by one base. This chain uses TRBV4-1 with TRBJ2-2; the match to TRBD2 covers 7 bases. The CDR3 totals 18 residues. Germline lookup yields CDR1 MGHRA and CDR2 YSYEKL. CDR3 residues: CASIQDPGRDYNTGELFF. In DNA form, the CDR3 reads TGCGCCAGCATCCAAGATCCGGGGAGGGACTACAACACCGGGGAGCTGTTTTTT.

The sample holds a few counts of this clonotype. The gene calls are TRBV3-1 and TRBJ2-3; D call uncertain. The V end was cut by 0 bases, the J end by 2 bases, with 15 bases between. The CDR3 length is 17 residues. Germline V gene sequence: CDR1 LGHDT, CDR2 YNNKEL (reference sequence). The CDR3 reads CASSQEGQIFPTDTQYF. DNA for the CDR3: TGTGCCAGCAGCCAAGAAGGGCAGATTTTCCCCACAGATACGCAGTATTTT.

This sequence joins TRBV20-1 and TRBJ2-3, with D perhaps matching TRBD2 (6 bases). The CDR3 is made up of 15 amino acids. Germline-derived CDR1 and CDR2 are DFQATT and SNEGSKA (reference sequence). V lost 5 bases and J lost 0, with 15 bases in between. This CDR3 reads CSASGVASSTDTQYF. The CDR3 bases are TGCAGTGCTTCGGGGGTAGCATCTAGCACAGATACGCAGTATTTT.

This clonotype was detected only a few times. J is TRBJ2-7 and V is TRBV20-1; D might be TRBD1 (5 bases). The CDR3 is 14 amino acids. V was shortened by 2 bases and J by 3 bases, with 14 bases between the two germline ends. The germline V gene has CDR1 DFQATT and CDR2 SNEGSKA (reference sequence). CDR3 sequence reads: CSARQGQAFYEQYF. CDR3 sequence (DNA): TGCAGTGCTAGACAGGGTCAAGCTTTCTACGAGCAGTACTTC.

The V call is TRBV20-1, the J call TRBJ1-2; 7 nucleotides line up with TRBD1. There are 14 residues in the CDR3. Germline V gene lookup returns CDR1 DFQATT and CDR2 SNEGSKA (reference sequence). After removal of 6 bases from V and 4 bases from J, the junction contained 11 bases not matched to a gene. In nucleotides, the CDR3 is TGCAGTGCCACCCCAGGGGCAGGGGGCTATGGCTACACCTTC. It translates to CSATPGAGGYGYTF.

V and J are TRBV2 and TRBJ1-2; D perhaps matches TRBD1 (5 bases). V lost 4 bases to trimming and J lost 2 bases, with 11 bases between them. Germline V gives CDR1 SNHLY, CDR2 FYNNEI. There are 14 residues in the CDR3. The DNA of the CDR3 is TGTGCCAGCAGTGCGTTGGGGCGCAACTATGGCTACACCTTC. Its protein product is CASSALGRNYGYTF.

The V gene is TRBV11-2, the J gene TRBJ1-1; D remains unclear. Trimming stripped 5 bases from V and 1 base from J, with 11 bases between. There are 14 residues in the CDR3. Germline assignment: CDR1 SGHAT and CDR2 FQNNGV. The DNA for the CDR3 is TGTGCCAGCAGCCCGCCCGGGTGGAACACTGAAGCTTTCTTT. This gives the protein CASSPPGWNTEAFF.

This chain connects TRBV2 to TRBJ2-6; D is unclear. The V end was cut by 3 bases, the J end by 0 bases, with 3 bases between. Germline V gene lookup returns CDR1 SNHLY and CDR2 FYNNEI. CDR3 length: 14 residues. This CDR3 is CASSDFSGANVLTF. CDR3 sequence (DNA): TGTGCCAGCAGTGATTTCTCTGGGGCCAACGTCCTGACTTTC.

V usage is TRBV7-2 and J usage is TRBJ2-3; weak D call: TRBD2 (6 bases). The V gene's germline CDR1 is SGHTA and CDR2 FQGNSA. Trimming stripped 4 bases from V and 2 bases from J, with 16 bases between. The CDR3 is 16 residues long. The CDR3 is CASSSWDWYNTDTQYF. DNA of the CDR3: TGTGCCAGCAGCTCTTGGGACTGGTATAACACAGATACGCAGTATTTT.

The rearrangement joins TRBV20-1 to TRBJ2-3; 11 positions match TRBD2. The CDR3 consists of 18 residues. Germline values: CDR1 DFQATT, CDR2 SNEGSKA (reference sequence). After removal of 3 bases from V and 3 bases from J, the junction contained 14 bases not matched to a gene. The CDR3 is CSARTSGVAGGGTDTQYF. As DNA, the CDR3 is TGCAGTGCTAGGACTAGCGGGGTTGCAGGAGGGGGGACAGATACGCAGTATTTT.

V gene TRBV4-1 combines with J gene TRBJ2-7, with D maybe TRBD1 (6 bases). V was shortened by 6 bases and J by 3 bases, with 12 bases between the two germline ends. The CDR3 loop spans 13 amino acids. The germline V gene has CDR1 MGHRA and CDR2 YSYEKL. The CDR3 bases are TGCGCCAGCAGTCGAAGGACAGACTACGAGCAGTACTTC. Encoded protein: CASSRRTDYEQYF.

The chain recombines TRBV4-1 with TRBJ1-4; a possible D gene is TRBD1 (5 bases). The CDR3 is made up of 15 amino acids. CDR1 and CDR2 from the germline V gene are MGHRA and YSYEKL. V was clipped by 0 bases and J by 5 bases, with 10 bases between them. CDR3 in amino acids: CASSQEDGQNEKLFF. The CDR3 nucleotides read TGCGCCAGCAGCCAAGAGGACGGACAAAATGAAAAACTGTTTTTT.

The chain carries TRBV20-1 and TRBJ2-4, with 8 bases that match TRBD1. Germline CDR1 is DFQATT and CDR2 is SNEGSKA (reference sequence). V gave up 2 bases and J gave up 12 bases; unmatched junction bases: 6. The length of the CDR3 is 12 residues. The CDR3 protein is CSARPGTGPQYF. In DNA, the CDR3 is TGCAGTGCTAGACCTGGGACAGGTCCTCAGTACTTC.